Here is one T cell receptor beta chain with its context. Its specificity is not known. This specimen belongs to a study of graft-versus-host responses after intestinal transplantation. Study at large: Every recipient had anti-thymocyte globulin induction and 2 to 4 years of tacrolimus plus steroids. Study findings and constraints: The study found high graft-versus-host to host-versus-graft clonal ratios in allografts of patients with graft-donor T cell macrochimerism. There was an association between peak levels of circulating GvH clones and early post-transplant HvG declines.

Profiled with immunoSEQ multiplex PCR; TCRdb holds only in-frame clones, not every one. There are 100,000 to 140,000 clones in the sample; roughly 89% occur only once, and less than 0.8% lies in the top ten. This CDR3 comprises 15 residues. Germline V gene sequence: CDR1 MNHEY, CDR2 SVGAGI. V lost 6 bases to trimming and J lost 5 bases; unmatched junction nucleotides: 10. This sample comprised unstimulated CD4+ T cells sorted from spleen or lymph node cells, obtained before transplant. This clonotype was sampled from a human donor who was the organ donor for an intestinal transplant. The rearrangement links TRBV6-5 to TRBJ1-5; 7 positions match TRBD1. CDR3 sequence (DNA): TGTGCCAGCAGCTCTCAGACAGGGTCCCATCAGCCCCAGCATTTT. This translates into CASSSQTGSHQPQHF.